Following are 29 T cell receptor beta chains from one sample sequenced in a study of T cell changes during pregnancy in multiple sclerosis. Sequencing used immunoSEQ multiplex PCR; TCRdb keeps in-frame clones, though not all of them. Of 20,000 or so clones listed, 70% to 90% were seen once; the top ten hold approximately 6.3%. The source material was CD8+ T cells from peripheral blood mononuclear cells, sampled in the third trimester of pregnancy. The receptors shown here come from a female donor in good health, enrolled as a control in a pregnancy study.

The CDR3 here is CARSTGTRDEQYF. The CDR3 nucleotides read TGTGCCAGGTCGACAGGGACGAGGGACGAGCAGTACTTC. The genes are TRBV2 and TRBJ2-7; the match to TRBD1 covers 7 bases. CDR1 is SNHLY and CDR2 is FYNNEI in the germline V gene. V trimming: 9 bases; J trimming: 5 bases; junction bases outside the gene matches: 10. The CDR3 has 13 residues.

This clone occurred once. Other DNA sequences from this sample encode an identical CDR3 as well. This rearrangement joins TRBV7-2 to TRBJ2-5; TRBD2 matches 14 bases. The V segment lost 5 bases and the J segment 5 bases; nucleotides outside the gene matches: 7. The germline gives CDR1 SGHTA, CDR2 FQGNSA. The CDR3 consists of 16 residues. CDR3 DNA: TGTGCCAGCAGCCCGAGACTAGCGGGGGGGCGGGAGACCCAGTACTTC. It yields the protein CASSPRLAGGRETQYF.

The rearrangement uses TRBV11-2 and TRBJ2-2; TRBD1 matches at 7 bases. The germline V gene encodes CDR1 SGHAT and CDR2 FQNNGV. CDR3 size: 15 residues. Losses at the gene ends were 6 bases for V and 6 bases for J; bases not matched to a gene: 10. CDR3 protein: CASRGFSTGSGELFF. The CDR3 DNA reads as TGTGCCAGCAGGGGGTTCTCGACAGGGTCCGGGGAGCTGTTTTTT. The variable domain in full, with the rest retrieved from reference TRBV11-2 and TRBJ2-2, is EAGVAQSPRYKIIEKRQSVAFWCNPISGHATLYWYQQILGQGPKLLIQFQNNGVVDDSQLPKDRFSAERLKGVDSTLKIQPAKLEDSAVYLCASRGFSTGSGELFFGEGSRLTVL.

V and J are TRBV27 and TRBJ1-3; D unclear. CDR3 length equals 14 residues. With 3 bases removed from V and 2 bases from J, the gap between germline ends came to 8 bases. Germline assignment: CDR1 MNHEY and CDR2 SMNVEV (reference sequence). The CDR3 is CASSFKWPGNTIYF. As DNA, the CDR3 is TGTGCCAGCAGTTTTAAATGGCCTGGAAACACCATATATTTT.

The chain carries TRBV4-3 and TRBJ1-1, with D possibly matching TRBD1 (6 bases). V was cut by 3 bases and J by 0 bases, with 11 bases left in between. This CDR3 contains 15 residues. In germline, CDR1 is LGHNA, CDR2 YSLEER. The CDR3 nucleotides are TGCGCCAGCAGCCAGGGGGCCCTATTGAACACTGAAGCTTTCTTT. Translated: CASSQGALLNTEAFF.

By frequency in the sample, this clone is medium-sized. The chain recombines TRBV19 with TRBJ2-3; D unclear. Germline CDR1 reads LNHDA; CDR2 reads SQIVND (reference sequence). V lost 5 bases and J lost 2, with 17 bases in between. The CDR3 totals 16 residues. CDR3 protein: CASSGWPGPLTDTQYF. Here the CDR3 DNA reads TGTGCCAGTAGTGGTTGGCCAGGCCCCCTCACAGATACGCAGTATTTT.

The genes are TRBV15 and TRBJ1-5, with unresolved D. The length of the CDR3 is 15 residues. Between the trimmed V and J ends, which lost 0 bases and 0 bases, there was a span of 6 bases. Looked up from germline, CDR1 is LNHNV and CDR2 is YYDKDF (reference sequence). The CDR3 nucleotides read TGTGCCACCAGCAGAGATCGGAGTAGCAATCAGCCCCAGCATTTT. The encoded protein is CATSRDRSSNQPQHF.

The chain couples TRBV7-8 to TRBJ1-1; 10 bases align to TRBD1. The V gene end was trimmed by 5 bases and the J gene end by 3 bases; junction bases not matched to a gene: 6. The CDR3 runs to 15 residues. Germline V CDR1 and CDR2: SGHVS, FQNEAQ. CDR3 sequence: CASSDRGRGDTEAFF. The CDR3 DNA reads as TGTGCCAGCAGCGACAGGGGGCGAGGTGACACTGAAGCTTTCTTT.

A few counts support this clone. The V gene is TRBV7-9, the J gene TRBJ1-2; 9 bases agree with TRBD1. CDR3 length: 14 residues. From germline, CDR1 is SEHNR and CDR2 FQNEAQ (reference sequence). J lost 8 bases, V lost 5 bases, and 9 bases had no gene match. CDR3 in DNA: TGTGCCAGCAGCGAACCGGGACAGGGTTTAGGCTACACCTTC. It is translated as CASSEPGQGLGYTF.

There are a few counts of this clone. The V and J genes are TRBV15 and TRBJ1-5, with 7 bases lining up with TRBD1. The trim removed 4 bases at V and 9 bases at J, leaving 9 bases unmatched. In germline, CDR1 is LNHNV, CDR2 YYDKDF (reference sequence). The CDR3 runs 14 residues. CDR3 in amino acids: CATSIPGQLSPQHF. The CDR3 coding sequence is TGTGCCACCAGCATTCCGGGACAGTTATCGCCCCAGCATTTT. Together with reference TRBV15 and TRBJ1-5, the CDR3 gives the full variable domain: DAMVIQNPRYQVTQFGKPVTLSCSQTLNHNVMYWYQQKSSQAPKLLFHYYDKDFNNEADTPDNFQSRRPNTSFCFLDIRSPGLGDTAMYLCATSIPGQLSPQHFGDGTRLSIL.

The chain uses TRBV5-1 and TRBJ1-1, with a tentative D call TRBD1 (5 bases). CDR1 and CDR2 from the germline V gene are SGHRS and YFSETQ. The CDR3 has 14 amino acids. V was cut by 0 bases and J by 4 bases, with 10 bases left in between. CDR3 residues: CASSLEVDSTEAFF. The DNA for the CDR3 is TGCGCCAGCAGCTTGGAAGTCGACAGCACTGAAGCTTTCTTT.

The chain combines TRBV7-9 with TRBJ2-1, with D possibly matching TRBD1 (6 bases). The CDR3 is 14 amino acids. V lost 4 bases and J 7 bases, leaving 14 bases between the germline ends. Germline values: CDR1 SEHNR, CDR2 FQNEAQ (reference sequence). As DNA, the CDR3 is TGTGCCAGCAGCTCAGGGGTGGAACAGAATGAGCAGTTCTTC. This sequence encodes CASSSGVEQNEQFF.

The chain uses TRBV7-9 and TRBJ1-5; a weak D match, TRBD1 (6 bases). The CDR3 totals 15 residues. V was cut by 4 bases and J by 6 bases, with 16 bases left in between. Germline CDR1 and CDR2: SEHNR and FQNEAQ (reference sequence). The DNA for the CDR3 is TGTGCCAGCAGCTCCAACAGGGTCCGGGGTCAGCCCCAGCATTTT. Translating gives CASSSNRVRGQPQHF.

The sample holds a few counts of this clone. The V and J genes are TRBV10-3 and TRBJ1-5, with TRBD1 as a possible D gene (5 bases). In germline, CDR1 is ENHRY, CDR2 SYGVKD. V was clipped by 4 bases and J by 5 bases, with 12 bases between them. CDR3 length: 14 residues. CDR3 protein: CAISATGGDQPQHF. The CDR3 DNA reads as TGTGCCATCAGTGCGACCGGGGGGGATCAGCCCCAGCATTTT.

Note on this clone: One end of the junction is discordant with germline, which a read error may explain. The chain recombines TRBV29-1 with TRBJ2-1; the D gene is possibly TRBD2 (7 bases). Germline loops: CDR1 SQVTM, CDR2 ANQGSEA. This CDR3 has 13 residues. The CDR3 loop reads CSVEGGDYNEQFF. The CDR3 bases are TGCAGCGTGGAAGGGGGGGATTACAATGAGCAGTTCTTC.

This clone was counted only a few times. The CDR3 spells CAIQLAGNEQFF. The CDR3 DNA reads TGTGCCATCCAACTAGCGGGCAATGAGCAGTTCTTC. The rearrangement joins TRBV6-6 to TRBJ2-1, with TRBD2 matching 9 bases. The germline CDR1 and CDR2 sequences are MNHNY and SVGAGI (reference sequence). The CDR3 is made up of 12 amino acids. V dropped 10 bases and J dropped 6; count of bases not matched to a gene: 4.

This clone was observed a single time. V is TRBV7-8 and J is TRBJ2-7, with TRBD1 identical over 7 bases. The CDR3 sequence is 15 residues long. After removal of 5 bases from V and 3 bases from J, the junction contained 10 bases not matched to a gene. CDR1 SGHVS and CDR2 FQNEAQ come from the germline V gene. In DNA, the CDR3 is TGTGCCAGCAGCGTTAGCCGGGACAGAAACTACGAGCAGTACTTC. It translates to CASSVSRDRNYEQYF.

The chain employs TRBV7-9 and TRBJ1-2; D uncertain. This CDR3 spans 11 amino acids. Deletions cut 5 bases from V and 5 bases from J, with 6 bases between. Germline lookup yields CDR1 SEHNR and CDR2 FQNEAQ (reference sequence). DNA for the CDR3: TGTGCCAGCAGCGCGAGTTATGGCTACACCTTC. This sequence encodes CASSASYGYTF.

The CDR3 nucleotides are TGTGCCAGTAGTATGAAAGAGGAGCAGCCCCAGCATTTT. Protein product: CASSMKEEQPQHF. The chain joins TRBV19 to TRBJ1-5; unclear D gene. This CDR3 region has 13 residues. V was trimmed by 3 bases and J by 7 bases, leaving 10 bases between them. Germline V lookup: CDR1 LNHDA, CDR2 SQIVND (reference sequence).

The V gene is TRBV7-9, the J gene TRBJ1-5; D unclear. Trimming left V 8 bases short and J 4 bases short, with 15 bases between. The CDR3 runs 14 residues. Germline values: CDR1 SEHNR, CDR2 FQNEAQ (reference sequence). The CDR3 DNA follows: TGTGCCAGCCCCGCGGGGTGGGAGAATCAGCCCCAGCATTTT. Translation gives CASPAGWENQPQHF.

The gene calls are TRBV6-5 and TRBJ1-1; D is unresolved. V lost 0 bases and J 2 bases, leaving 7 bases between the germline ends. From germline, CDR1 is MNHEY and CDR2 SVGAGI. The CDR3 consists of 14 residues. The CDR3 region is CASSYSGRNTEAFF. The DNA for the CDR3 is TGTGCCAGCAGTTACTCTGGCCGTAACACTGAAGCTTTCTTT.

The chain combines TRBV2 with TRBJ2-1; D remains unclear. Germline lookup yields CDR1 SNHLY and CDR2 FYNNEI. Trimming stripped 7 bases from V and 0 bases from J, with 16 bases between. This CDR3 contains 16 residues. As DNA, the CDR3 is TGTGCCAGCACTCCGAGGTGGTTCAGCTCCTACAATGAGCAGTTCTTC. Its protein is CASTPRWFSSYNEQFF.

CDR3 DNA: TGTGCCAGTAGTATGATAGGGGGCGCGTCAAATCAGCCCCAGCATTTT. Protein sequence: CASSMIGGASNQPQHF. This chain links TRBV19 with TRBJ1-5, with 7 bases fitting TRBD1. Germline V gene sequence: CDR1 LNHDA, CDR2 SQIVND (reference sequence). The length of the CDR3 is 16 residues. Germline trimming cut 3 bases from V and 4 bases from J; bases unmatched to any gene: 9.

This clone was detected only once. V and J are TRBV27 and TRBJ2-1, with 8 bases matching TRBD1. CDR1 is MNHEY, CDR2 SMNVEV, per germline (reference sequence). J gave up 2 bases and V 6 bases, and 9 bases lay outside the gene matches. The CDR3 consists of 16 residues. The CDR3 region has the DNA TGTGCCAGCAGCCTGATCTCAGGGGGCCCCTACAATGAGCAGTTCTTC. As protein: CASSLISGGPYNEQFF.

V usage is TRBV4-2 and J usage is TRBJ1-6; D not resolved. The CDR3 has 13 amino acids. Germline CDR1 and CDR2: LGHNA and YNFKEQ. The V end was cut by 4 bases, the J end by 8 bases, with 9 bases between. As DNA, the CDR3 is TGTGCCAGCAGCCTGAGCCTGGATTCACCCCTCCACTTT. Translation: CASSLSLDSPLHF.

This clone was seen just once. The chain uses TRBV15 and TRBJ2-1; TRBD2 matches at 9 bases. The CDR3 extends over 15 amino acids. The J segment lost 8 bases and the V segment lost 0 bases, leaving 5 bases of the junction unmatched. The V gene's germline CDR1 is LNHNV and CDR2 YYDKDF (reference sequence). The chain's CDR3 is CATSRDGGGADEQFF. The CDR3 nucleotides read TGTGCCACCAGCAGAGACGGCGGGGGGGCGGATGAGCAGTTCTTC.

This sequence joins TRBV27 and TRBJ1-1; D is ambiguous. The CDR3 length is 11 residues. With 2 bases removed from V and 8 bases from J, the gap between germline ends came to 6 bases. Germline V gene data show CDR1 as MNHEY and CDR2 as SMNVEV (reference sequence). The CDR3 DNA sequence: TGTGCCAGCAGTTTAGGGCAGGAAGCTTTCTTT. Protein sequence: CASSLGQEAFF.

The chain links TRBV19 to TRBJ2-7; 12 nucleotides agree with TRBD1. CDR3 size: 15 residues. The germline V gene has CDR1 LNHDA and CDR2 SQIVND (reference sequence). Unmatched junction bases numbered 5, after V lost 3 bases and J lost 5 bases. In nucleotides, the CDR3 is TGTGCCAGTAGTATGGGACAGGGGGCGACCGACGAGCAGTACTTC. It translates to CASSMGQGATDEQYF.

V and J are TRBV27 and TRBJ2-3, with TRBD2 matching over 8 bases. With 2 bases clipped from V and 3 bases from J, the junction kept 4 bases outside the gene matches. There are 15 residues in the CDR3. Germline V lookup: CDR1 MNHEY, CDR2 SMNVEV (reference sequence). CDR3 region: CASSLRTSPTDTQYF. CDR3 DNA: TGTGCCAGCAGTTTAAGGACTAGCCCAACAGATACGCAGTATTTT.